This T cell receptor beta chain comes out of a study of T cells after posttransplantation cyclophosphamide (dated by TCRdb to the mid-2010s). Concerning the study at large: Using TRB sequencing, the study followed how the T cell repertoire rebuilt after myeloablative bone marrow transplantation with posttransplantation cyclophosphamide given as GVHD prophylaxis. Public TRB sequences were queried against a database of over 3,600 sequences associated with responses to pathogens, tumor antigens, self-antigens and alloantigens. Because TRA and TRB clonality were tightly correlated in several samples, subsequent TCR analyses were focused on TRB only. In 3 patients, up to roughly 3 additional blood samples taken between 2 and 5.2 years after transplant also underwent TRB sequencing, as did pretransplant blood from 4 patients. Blood from every one of the 30 or so PTCy patients who had 1-year posttransplant specimens underwent TRB sequencing. Antigen receptor sequencing was done on samples from about 38 PTCy-treated patients and from approximately 15 related bone marrow donors of those patients.

The paper as a whole reports these results and caveats: Across roughly 40 patients, recipient CMV seropositivity and CMV reactivation were highly associated with TRB clonality; PTCy diversity was similar to CNI/methotrexate controls. At 1-2 months, donor-recipient similarity was low but rose over the first year, and the later blood repertoires were often dominated by donor CD8+ memory clones. The TRB repertoires of T cells infiltrating skin or GI tract showed only limited overlap with the TRB repertoires of T cells in blood.

TRB sequencing was run on genomic DNA with either the immunoSEQ assay at survey resolution or the hsTCRB kit. The authors processed their data as follows. The immunoSEQ software handled the initial read processing, while the LymphoSeq R package was used for the repertoire analyses. Clonality was computed as 1 minus normalized Shannon entropy, and a Gini coefficient was also calculated for each TRB dataset. To infer phenotypes in unsorted samples, TRB sequences from sorted subsets of the recipient or donor were mapped onto the unsorted samples of the same recipient. TCRdb's version of the immuneACCESS table is confined to in-frame rearrangements and falls short of the full clone set. An unresolved V gene accounts for under half of the shortfall where checked; the remainder is of unknown origin. V and J calls and clone size come straight from that table; D and trimming were deduced from the DNA. The sample table contains about 1,600 clones; only one count was recorded for less than 98% of them. In total, the top ten clones hold under 2% of the sample.

Related bone marrow donors provided peripheral blood samples on the day of marrow donation. Naive T cells were defined as viable CD3+CD4+ or CD3+CD8+ cells that were CCR7+CD45RA+CD45RO-CD95-CD27+CD28+. Peripheral blood and bone marrow mononuclear cells were isolated by Ficoll-Hypaque density centrifugation and cryopreserved. CD4+ and CD8+ T cells, including naive and memory subsets, were sorted by FACS using a FACSAria II. This clone was counted once. This clone's antigen is unknown. Base qualities are missing; no much larger clone stands one base away. The sequence came from a woman aged 55-69 years in good health, CMV-negative, and a related stem cell transplant donor. The sample was naive CD8+ T cells sorted from PBMCs.

The bases are TGTGCCAGCAGTTTGTCCGGGACAGGGATCTACAATGAGCAGTTCTTC. It encodes CASSLSGTGIYNEQFF. The chain is assembled from TRBV6-5 and TRBJ2-1, with 9 bases in between that match TRBD1. Its CDR3 holds 16 amino acids, cysteine through phenylalanine. Of the read, only the CDR3 DNA is kept; its 48 bases are in frame from base 1. Clipping removes 4 bases from V and 3 bases from J, with 7 as the unmatched junction base count. From the germline V gene, CDR1 is MNHEY and CDR2 is SVGAGI.